The 4 T cell receptor beta chains below were found in one sample sequenced in a study of graft-versus-host responses after intestinal transplantation. The assay was immunoSEQ multiplex PCR, and TCRdb's table has in-frame clones only and misses some. The data show 45,000 to 55,000 clones, roughly 89% seen once. The specimen comprised PBMCs, sampled roughly 660 days after intestinal transplant. The receptor source for this set is a human patient who received an intestinal transplant, so some T cells may come from the graft donor.

The chain recombines TRBV2 with TRBJ2-1, with D possibly being TRBD2 (7 bases). CDR1 is SNHLY and CDR2 is FYNNEI in the germline V gene. The CDR3 is made up of 19 amino acids. Trimming took off 5 bases at V and 0 bases at J, with 23 bases between the two ends. The CDR3 bases are TGTGCCAGCAGTAATGGGGGGGCACTCAATCCTTTCTCCTACAATGAGCAGTTCTTC. Encoded protein: CASSNGGALNPFSYNEQFF.

This chain uses TRBV7-7 with TRBJ2-5; tentative D call: TRBD1 (6 bases). Trimming shortened V by 2 bases and J by 3 bases, and 10 bases separated the two germline ends. The CDR3 consists of 14 residues. Germline CDR1 reads SSHAT; CDR2 reads FNYEAQ (reference sequence). CDR3 sequence (DNA): TGTGCCAGCAGCTTATCTTCAGGGGAAGAGACCCAGTACTTC. Its translation: CASSLSSGEETQYF.

The chain joins TRBV2 to TRBJ2-7, with 9 bases that match TRBD1. Trimming took 5 bases from V and 6 from J; bases not matched to a gene: 5. This CDR3 is built from 13 residues. CDR1 is SNHLY and CDR2 is FYNNEI in the germline V gene. The CDR3: CASSTRGQGEQYF. The CDR3 region has the DNA TGTGCCAGCAGTACTCGGGGACAGGGCGAGCAGTACTTC.

The chain carries TRBV18 and TRBJ1-1, with D hard to call. This CDR3 comprises 13 residues. The germline gives CDR1 KGHSH, CDR2 LQKENI. The V end lost 3 bases, the J end lost 8 bases, and 13 bases lay between the germline ends. CDR3 in amino acids: CASSPVLASEAFF. In nucleotides, the CDR3 is TGTGCCAGCTCACCCGTGTTGGCGTCCGAAGCTTTCTTT.